This TCR beta chain was captured in a study of cytotoxic CD8 clonotypes in ibrutinib-treated CLL. Study information: Overall, about 25 responses were partial and 2 complete; following median around 68 months, around 15 patients stayed remitted and around twelve progressed.

Whole-study results and caveats: Sampling schedules were unmatched across sustained-remission and progressing patients. Under therapy, public clonotypes either contracted or stayed stable, and they were uncommon.

Using immunoSEQ multiplex PCR, the repertoire was profiled, and TCRdb retains in-frame clones only, with some absent. The table records 150,000 to 200,000 clones, around 70% of them present only once. V lost 4 bases and J lost 4; bases outside the gene matches: 6. This CDR3 is 14 amino acids long. Looked up from germline, CDR1 is SNHLY and CDR2 is FYNNEI. In its sample, this clone was seen a few times. Antigen: not known. The specimen comprised PBMCs, sampled after 24 months of ibrutinib treatment. The chain couples TRBV2 to TRBJ2-7; 8 nucleotides agree with TRBD1. This sequence was found in a human donor with chronic lymphocytic leukemia. CDR3 nucleotide sequence: TGTGCCAGCAGTGCTGACAGGGGCGCATACGAGCAGTACTTC. It encodes CASSADRGAYEQYF. Full variable domain (remainder filled in from reference TRBV2 and TRBJ2-7): EPEVTQTPSHQVTQMGQEVILRCVPISNHLYFYWYRQILGQKVEFLVSFYNNEISEKSEIFDDQFSVERPDGSNFTLKIRSTKLEDSAMYFCASSADRGAYEQYFGPGTRLTVT.